This is a list of T cell receptor beta chains from one sample in a study of T cell repertoires in cytomegalovirus infection. No antigen is known for these receptors. TCRdb itself ran the reads through MiXCR, one entry per CDR3 protein. The data show some 590,000 distinct CDR3 sequences, roughly 43% seen once. The material sequenced was cultured PBMCs, taken from culture after CMV antigen stimulation. The receptor set was obtained from a human donor in good health (CMV status not recorded). Some clones in this sample may be carry-over from other donors' samples. Both conserved end residues are part of each CDR3. Fields, in order: V gene, J gene, D gene, clone size, CDR3 DNA, CDR3 protein. The D gene is left open where the match is weak. Not every row has a clone size; where given, it reads once, few, many or a size class.

V: TRBV7-8; J: TRBJ1-2; D: NA; size: NA; DNA: TGTGCCAGCAGCCCAGGAGCCGGACAGAACTATGGCTACACCTTC; CDR3: CASSPGAGQNYGYTF
V: TRBV6-2/TRBV6-3; J: TRBJ2-5; D: NA; size: few; DNA: TGTGCCAGCAGTAACGCCATGTCGGAGACCCAGTACTTC; CDR3: CASSNAMSETQYF
V: TRBV7-6; J: TRBJ1-1; D: NA; size: NA; DNA: TGTGCCAGCAGCTTAAAAGGGGACACTGAAGCTTTCTTT; CDR3: CASSLKGDTEAFF
V: TRBV7-2; J: TRBJ2-7; D: NA; size: few; DNA: TGTGCCAGCAGCTTAGGAGGGTTGGTAGGCGAGCAGTACTTC; CDR3: CASSLGGLVGEQYF
V: TRBV7-2; J: TRBJ2-5; D: TRBD2; size: NA; DNA: TGTGCCAGCTTAGCGGGGACTCAAGAGACCCAGTACTTC; CDR3: CASLAGTQETQYF
V: TRBV12-5; J: TRBJ1-2; D: NA; size: few; DNA: TGTGCTAGTGGTTTGCCACCCCCGGAGTATGGCTACACCTTC; CDR3: CASGLPPPEYGYTF
V: TRBV4-3; J: TRBJ2-1; D: TRBD2; size: NA; DNA: TGCGCCAGCAGCGACAGCCCTTACTTAAGCGGGAGTGGGAATGAGCAGTTCTTC; CDR3: CASSDSPYLSGSGNEQFF
V: TRBV7-8; J: TRBJ2-2; D: NA; size: few; DNA: TGTGCCAGCAGCCCCACCGGAGGGCGAACCGGGGAGCTGTTTTTT; CDR3: CASSPTGGRTGELFF
V: TRBV7-2; J: TRBJ1-2; D: NA; size: few; DNA: TGTGCCAGCAGCTTAGGAGTCGGCGTCGAAGGTCCTTACACCTTC; CDR3: CASSLGVGVEGPYTF
V: TRBV7-2; J: TRBJ2-1; D: NA; size: NA; DNA: TGTGCCAGCAGCTCGCCGAGGGATGGGGACCCCAATGAGCAGTTCTTC; CDR3: CASSSPRDGDPNEQFF
V: TRBV7-9; J: TRBJ2-5; D: NA; size: few; DNA: TGTGCCAGCAGCTACCGGGACAACCAAGAGACCCAGTACTTC; CDR3: CASSYRDNQETQYF
V: TRBV13; J: TRBJ2-2; D: NA; size: NA; DNA: TGTGCCAGCAGCTTAGGCCGGCAGTTCGCGAACACCGGGGAGCTGTTTTTT; CDR3: CASSLGRQFANTGELFF
V: TRBV6-6; J: TRBJ1-5; D: TRBD1; size: NA; DNA: TGTGCCAGCAGTGTACTTCAGGGGGCCCCGCATCAGCCCCAGCATTTT; CDR3: CASSVLQGAPHQPQHF
V: TRBV28; J: TRBJ1-1; D: NA; size: few; DNA: TGTGCCAGCAGTTTAAGGGGCACCCGGTCTTTCTTT; CDR3: CASSLRGTRSFF
V: TRBV20-1; J: TRBJ2-1; D: TRBD2; size: few; DNA: TGCAGTGCTAGACCACGACTAGCGGGCTCCTACAATGAGCAGTTCTTC; CDR3: CSARPRLAGSYNEQFF
V: TRBV7-9; J: TRBJ1-1; D: TRBD1; size: NA; DNA: TGTGCCAGCAGCTTAATCAGGGGGCGGGGGAACACTGAAGCTTTCTTT; CDR3: CASSLIRGRGNTEAFF
V: TRBV7-2; J: TRBJ2-7; D: TRBD1; size: few; DNA: TGTGCCAGCAGCCTCAAATGGGACAGTCACTACGAGCAGTACTTC; CDR3: CASSLKWDSHYEQYF
V: TRBV19; J: TRBJ2-1; D: TRBD2; size: few; DNA: TGTGCCAGTAAAGCGGGAGTCTCCTACAATGAGCAGTTCTTC; CDR3: CASKAGVSYNEQFF
V: TRBV7-6; J: TRBJ1-1; D: NA; size: NA; DNA: TGTGCCAGCAGCTCCAGGGCGTTCGGTGAAGCTTTCTTT; CDR3: CASSSRAFGEAFF
V: TRBV14; J: TRBJ2-3; D: NA; size: NA; DNA: TGTGCCAGCAGCCAAGGCTGGGCAGATACGCAGTATTTT; CDR3: CASSQGWADTQYF
V: TRBV7-2; J: TRBJ1-1; D: NA; size: few; DNA: TGTGCCAGCAAAGAAGAGCCAGTAGCCAATGCGGCTTTCTTT; CDR3: CASKEEPVANAAFF
V: TRBV7-6; J: TRBJ1-5; D: NA; size: NA; DNA: TGTGCCAGCAGCTTAGGTTCACAGGGTGCGCCCCAGCATTTT; CDR3: CASSLGSQGAPQHF
V: TRBV7-6; J: TRBJ2-2; D: NA; size: NA; DNA: TGTGCCAGCAGCTTTACTCCCTGGAAGAACACCGGGGAGCTGTTTTTT; CDR3: CASSFTPWKNTGELFF
V: TRBV20-1; J: TRBJ1-6; D: NA; size: NA; DNA: TGCAGTGCTAGAGTACAGCCGAATTCACCCCTCCACTTT; CDR3: CSARVQPNSPLHF
V: TRBV7-2; J: TRBJ2-7; D: TRBD1; size: many; DNA: TGTGCCAGCAGCACCCCGGGACAGGGCTACGAGCAGTACTTC; CDR3: CASSTPGQGYEQYF
V: TRBV19; J: TRBJ2-3; D: TRBD1; size: NA; DNA: TGTGCCAGTAGTGACCGGGACAGGGGTATCGCAGATACGCAGTATTTT; CDR3: CASSDRDRGIADTQYF
V: TRBV7-2; J: TRBJ2-7; D: NA; size: many; DNA: TGTGCCAGCAGCTCCGGTGGTGCGGGTCCCGAGCAGTACTTC; CDR3: CASSSGGAGPEQYF
V: TRBV4-3; J: TRBJ2-1; D: NA; size: NA; DNA: TGCGCCAGCAGCCAAGATCGACTCATTAGGGCCAATGAGCAGTTCTTC; CDR3: CASSQDRLIRANEQFF
V: TRBV6-5; J: TRBJ2-1; D: TRBD1; size: NA; DNA: TGTGCCAGCATTCGGGGACAGGGGTACAATGAGCAGTTCTTC; CDR3: CASIRGQGYNEQFF
V: TRBV10-3; J: TRBJ2-5; D: TRBD2; size: NA; DNA: TGTGCCATCAGCCTAGGGACTAGCGGAGAGACCCAGTACTTC; CDR3: CAISLGTSGETQYF
V: TRBV7-2; J: TRBJ2-1; D: NA; size: many; DNA: TGTGCCAGCAGCTTAGCCGGAGAGTACAATGAGCAGTTCTTC; CDR3: CASSLAGEYNEQFF
V: TRBV19; J: TRBJ2-7; D: NA; size: NA; DNA: TGTGCCAGTAGTAGAGGACTACTCTACGAGCAGTACTTC; CDR3: CASSRGLLYEQYF
V: TRBV2; J: TRBJ2-7; D: TRBD2; size: NA; DNA: TGTGCCAGCAGACCTAGCGGGCCCTACGAGCAGTACTTC; CDR3: CASRPSGPYEQYF
V: TRBV7-9; J: TRBJ1-2; D: NA; size: NA; DNA: TGTGCCAGCAGCCCTTCGTTAGGCGGGGACTATGGCTACACCTTC; CDR3: CASSPSLGGDYGYTF
V: TRBV28; J: TRBJ1-2; D: NA; size: NA; DNA: TGTGCCAGCACGGTGGCAGGGGTGGCCTATGGCTACACCTTC; CDR3: CASTVAGVAYGYTF
V: TRBV6-2/TRBV6-3; J: TRBJ1-5; D: NA; size: few; DNA: TGTGCCAGCAGTTACTCGGAGGGCCCGAGATATCAGCCCCAGCATTTT; CDR3: CASSYSEGPRYQPQHF
V: TRBV20-1; J: TRBJ2-3; D: NA; size: NA; DNA: TGCAGTGCTATTCAGGGGAGGGAGGGACTGGGACCCCCCGAGCATTTT; CDR3: CSAIQGREGLGPPEHF